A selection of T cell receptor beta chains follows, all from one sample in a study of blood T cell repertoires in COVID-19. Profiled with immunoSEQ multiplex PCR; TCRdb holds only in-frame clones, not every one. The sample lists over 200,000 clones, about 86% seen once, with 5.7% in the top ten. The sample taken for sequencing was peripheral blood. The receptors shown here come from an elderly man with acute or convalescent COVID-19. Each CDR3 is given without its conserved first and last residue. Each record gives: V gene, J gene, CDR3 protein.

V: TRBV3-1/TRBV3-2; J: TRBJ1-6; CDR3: ASSQVHSSYNSPLH
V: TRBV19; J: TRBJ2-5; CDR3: ASTPSTDRRETQY
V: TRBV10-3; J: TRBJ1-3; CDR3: AIGRQGTIDSSGNTIY
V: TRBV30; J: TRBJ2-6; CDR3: AWSEASGTRANVLT
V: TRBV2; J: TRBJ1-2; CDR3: ASSERDRGNYGYT
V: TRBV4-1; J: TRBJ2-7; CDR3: ASSRLGGQGALATYEQY
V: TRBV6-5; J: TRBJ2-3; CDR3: ASSRQGAVDTQY
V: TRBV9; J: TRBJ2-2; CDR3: ASSVRGLDTGELF
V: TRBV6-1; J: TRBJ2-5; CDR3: ASSEGSSKETQY
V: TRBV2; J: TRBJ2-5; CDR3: ASSVVTRQETQY
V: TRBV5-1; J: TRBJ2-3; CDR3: ASSLTSRNPDTQY
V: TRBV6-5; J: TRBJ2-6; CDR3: ASHNGANVLT
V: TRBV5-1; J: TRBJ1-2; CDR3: ASSLANLDYGYT
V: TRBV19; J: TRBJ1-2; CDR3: ASTRSGTGGHGYT
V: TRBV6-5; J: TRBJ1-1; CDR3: ASSLSPNTEAF
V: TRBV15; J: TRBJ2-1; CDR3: ATSRPPGTGKNEQF
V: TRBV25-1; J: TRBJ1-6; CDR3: ASSGGQGDWSPLH
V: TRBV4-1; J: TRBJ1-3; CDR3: ASSLPGQGVGNTIY
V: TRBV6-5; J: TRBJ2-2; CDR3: ASSYGPGELF
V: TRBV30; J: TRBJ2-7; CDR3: AWAGTYEQY
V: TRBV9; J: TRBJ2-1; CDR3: ASSVTGTSYNEQF
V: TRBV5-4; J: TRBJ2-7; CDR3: ASSRGDRGRREQY
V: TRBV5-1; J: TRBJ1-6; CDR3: ASSLIPRQTGTDYNSPLH
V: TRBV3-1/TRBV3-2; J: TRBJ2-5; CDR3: ASSPEGPQETQY
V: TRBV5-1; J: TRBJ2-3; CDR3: ASSLGFQGPDTQY
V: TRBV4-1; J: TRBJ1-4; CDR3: ASSQDPGATNEKLF
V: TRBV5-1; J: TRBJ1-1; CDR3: ASSRPGQVNTEAF
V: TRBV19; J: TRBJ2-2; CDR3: ASDKGLAGVSNTGELF
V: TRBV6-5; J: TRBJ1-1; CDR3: AGIDRPNTEAF
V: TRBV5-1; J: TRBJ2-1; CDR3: ASSPPESSYNEQF
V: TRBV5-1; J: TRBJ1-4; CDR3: ASRITGANEKLF
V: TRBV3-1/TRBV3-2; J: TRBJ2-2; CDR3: ASSQELWRTGELF
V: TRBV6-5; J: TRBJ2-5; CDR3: ASRVGGSTSQY
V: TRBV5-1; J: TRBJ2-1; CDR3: ASSLETRHNEQF
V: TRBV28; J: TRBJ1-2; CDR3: ASGYRDYGYT
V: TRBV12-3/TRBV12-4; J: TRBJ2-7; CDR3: AVKKQGRAY
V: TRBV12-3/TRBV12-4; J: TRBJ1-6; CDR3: ASWSGFNSPLH
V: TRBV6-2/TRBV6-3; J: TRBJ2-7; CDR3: ASNPGLAGSYEQY
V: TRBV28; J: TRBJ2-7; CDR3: ASSLVAGSDTYEQY
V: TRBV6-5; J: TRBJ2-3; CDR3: ASSYRLTGADTQY
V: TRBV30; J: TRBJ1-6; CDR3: AWSGGGGRSPLH
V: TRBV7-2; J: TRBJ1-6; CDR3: ASGRIGAYNSPLH
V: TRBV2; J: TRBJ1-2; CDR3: ASSGLGAVAGYT
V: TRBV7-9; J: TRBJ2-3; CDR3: ASSPGQGQTDTQY
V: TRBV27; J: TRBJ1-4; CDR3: ASREYGEKLF
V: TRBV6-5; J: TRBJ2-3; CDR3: ASRSSGADTQY